This T cell receptor beta chain originates from a study of cytomegalovirus exposure and HLA in healthy donors (dated by TCRdb to about 2017). Background for the entire study: According to an earlier analysis of 550 to 700 of the donors, about 180 million T cells yielded some 120 million unique TCR beta sequences and about 300 Gb of sequence data. The study combined high-throughput TCR immunosequencing, statistical association of individual TCRs with disease status, and machine learning to predict cytomegalovirus infection status. In a later genetic analysis, genome-wide SNP genotypes for about three fifths of the roughly 670 donors were used, and that subset was treated as a discovery cohort. HLA typing covered class I and class II loci at four-digit resolution. To decide whether each TCR beta V gene segment behaved as functional or pseudogenic, an earlier analysis of several hundred of the donors relied on high-throughput TCR beta sequencing. In the later analysis, no new phenotypic data were used to find candidate immune exposures; instead, reliance was placed on TCR beta sequences and their occurrence across donors. The study profiled the T cell repertoires of 500 to 800 subjects by immunosequencing and related them to cytomegalovirus serostatus. Roughly 5 DR-DQ haplotypes were handled as single units for association and clustering, since linkage in the cohort was strong. A separate validation cohort of roughly 130 different subjects was used in addition to the 666-subject first cohort. In a later analysis, previously published TCR beta repertoires from about 640 donors were re-analyzed and high-resolution HLA genotyping was added so that TCR occurrence patterns could be studied. On average, 235,054 unique TCR beta nucleotide sequences were sequenced per donor among about 400 genotyped donors of the cohort, with 15% to 20% of those sequences being non-productive. Donor age, sex, ethnicity and CMV serostatus were compiled alongside the repertoire data. Roughly 300 gigabases of sequencing data and around 87 million unique TCR sequences were included in an early release covering about 600 HLA-typed donors. Of the approximately 400 genotyped donors, 81% fell in the genetic ancestry cluster associated with self-reported Caucasian donors. Typing coverage differed by locus: A, B, C, DRB1 and DQB1 were typed in about 620-630 donors, DQA1 in 500 to 550, DPA1 in approximately 600, and DPB1 in around 490. The aim of the study was to test whether cataloging public T cell receptors could identify signatures of past pathogen exposure. Every repertoire in the discovery cohort had been generated on one and the same sequencing platform. What the research found in general, with its limitations: The authors suggested that the approach could potentially be generalized to other disease states and immunological phenotypes. This cohort had only TCR beta chains sequenced, and the lack of alpha or paired-chain data limited which features could be detected. Most TCR sequences were observed very rarely across donors, whereas some public TCRs were present in many individuals. Presence/absence analyses assumed roughly uniform sequencing depth across donors, an assumption that may not hold. The study gave a list of under 200 TCR beta chains associated with cytomegalovirus. The only immune exposure information available for the cohort was CMV serostatus. Because counts were too low, 15 to 20 rarely observed V segments, including chromosome 9 orphons, were excluded from the earlier analysis of some 540 of the donors. A later analysis found that HLA-associated TCR beta chains were more clonally expanded and had lower generation probabilities than equally common non-associated chains. A later analysis found that most CMV-associated TCR beta chains appeared HLA-restricted, with HLA associations seemingly driven largely by CMV exposure. Cytomegalovirus status was reported to be diagnosed by the classifier with high specificity and sensitivity in both the original and validation cohorts. A cluster of highly shared sequence variants was judged likely to be a technical artifact of the sequencing pipeline. According to a later genetic analysis, donors in an Asian-associated ancestry cluster had fewer N-insertions in productive TCRs than the roughly 670-donor mean. In a later genetic analysis, a missense DCLRE1C variant was associated with V-gene and J-gene trimming of TCR beta chains, and the association was replicated in an independent cohort. Because HLA typing was missing for some donors at each locus, association tests included only the typed subset. A further reported finding was that TCR beta sequences accurately predicted the HLA-A and HLA-B alleles for most subjects in the first cohort. According to a later analysis, TCR association rates differed among HLA loci, with DRB1 alleles showing the most associated TCRs and HLA-C alleles showing the fewest. A few of the identified cytomegalovirus-associated TCR beta chains were confirmed in vitro to be specific for cytomegalovirus antigens. In an earlier analysis of fewer than 700 of the donors, most TCR beta V segments appeared in productive rearrangements about 90% or about 30% of the time, broadly matching IMGT annotations. Some IMGT-functional V segments, including TRBV6-2 and TRBV6-3, could not be told apart with the 87-base-pair reads, so those segments were excluded. Specific HLA alleles were associated with over 15,000 TCR beta sequences at a false discovery rate of 0.05 in a later analysis. Strong co-occurrence of HLA alleles, especially DR and DQ, made assigning TCR associations to individual alleles difficult. Correlated functional status among segregating V segments might be attributable to linkage disequilibrium, but an unknown experimental factor could not be ruled out. Several of the top co-occurrence clusters appeared to be linked to parvovirus B19, influenza, CMV and Epstein-Barr virus, according to a later analysis.

About this clone: This receptor's antigen is unknown. No much larger clone exists at a distance of one base, and base qualities are not known.

Library preparation was by the immunoSEQ multiplex PCR assay. A mixture of 60 forward primers for TCR Vbeta segments and 13 reverse primers for TCR Jbeta segments was used in the multiplex PCR. The CDR3 region of rearranged TCR beta genes was amplified from genomic DNA by a multiplex PCR assay. The Illumina HiSeq System was used to sequence the amplified TCR beta libraries as 87-base-pair reads. The study's own analysis went as follows. Across the roughly 670 repertoires, a later analysis counted approximately 83 million unique TCR beta chains, roughly 11 million of which were shared by at least two donors. A nearest-neighbor algorithm error-corrected the raw reads and collapsed the reads into unique sequences, merging closely related sequences to remove PCR and sequencing errors. V, D and J gene segments were assigned by aligning CDR3 sequences to IMGT reference sequences. For a sequence to be retained, a match of at least six nucleotides to both a V gene segment and a J gene segment was required. Rearrangements were classified as productive when the CDR3 lacked stop codons and remained in frame with V and J, and all other rearrangements were classified as non-productive. CDR3 was defined by IMGT convention, running from the second conserved V-encoded cysteine to the conserved J-encoded phenylalanine. In an earlier analysis of roughly 610 of the donors, sequences lacking an unambiguous match to a single V gene segment were excluded. An earlier analysis of a few hundred of the donors called V segments functional above 56.7% productive rearrangements and segregating when the between-donor standard deviation exceeded 5%. A statistical classification framework was developed to diagnose cytomegalovirus status using the catalog of TCR beta chain sequences. In a later analysis, V and J genes were assigned by comparing TCR nucleotide sequences against IMGT/GENE-DB human TR gene sequences. The TCRdist pipeline was used in a later analysis to assign CDR3 sequences and most-parsimonious VDJ recombination scenarios. In a later analysis, each TCR beta chain was defined by its CDR3 amino acid sequence together with its V-gene family, and reads without a unique V-gene family were excluded. To address suspected cross-contamination and a sequencing artifact, a later analysis removed under 600 highly shared, low-generation-probability nucleotide sequences. In a later analysis, a clonal expansion index was calculated for each public chain from normalized within-repertoire ranks of inferred template counts. In a later analysis, generation probabilities were computed using a VDJ recombination model fitted to out-of-frame rearrangements, and the results were checked against IGoR. In a later analysis, hypergeometric tests were used to score TCR-TCR, TCR-HLA and TCR-CMV co-occurrence, with a repertoire-size bias correction applied to TCR pairs. A later analysis estimated false discovery rates by permuting HLA or CMV assignments 20 times. In a later analysis, co-occurring TCRs were grouped with DBSCAN, and TCRdist sequence similarity was added when clustering was performed within HLA-allele-positive subsets. Repertoires with fewer than 30,000 or more than 120,000 public chains, plus five repertoires with anomalous nucleotide sharing, were excluded from co-occurrence clustering. TCRdb obtained this table from immuneACCESS and retained in-frame rearrangements with V and J assigned. These tables miss some clones; where compared with another copy, unresolved V genes account for less than half of the shortfall, and the remainder is unexplained. The DNA was the basis for D and trimming; V, J and clone size are from that table. This sample comprises 150,000 to 200,000 clones, about 72% of them detected only once. Over 2% of the sample is held by the ten biggest clonotypes.

Between the V and J ends, shortened by 3 bases and 7 bases respectively, the junction contains 15 bases. The CDR3 contains 14 residues, cysteine and phenylalanine counted. The entry retains the CDR3 DNA only, 42 bases that are in frame from base 1. The germline V gene supplies CDR1 KGHSH and CDR2 LQKENI. In total, approximately 610 healthy bone marrow donors made up the cohort. Cohort members were all nominally healthy when sampled, although unrecorded immune exposures were likely present. Of the 550 to 750 cohort members, around 290 had positive CMV serostatus and about 360 had negative CMV serostatus, and CMV serostatus was not recorded for the donor. A peripheral blood sample was provided by each donor, and peripheral blood mononuclear cells were used for TCR beta sequencing. Genomic DNA was extracted from the blood cell samples with the Qiagen DNeasy Blood Extraction Kit.

The sample comprised PBMCs. The receptor was isolated from a human donor in good health. The sequence is built from TRBV18 and TRBJ2-5, with the D gene uncertain. CDR3 region: CASSPGSGYGTQYF. The nucleotide sequence is given as TGTGCCAGCTCACCGGGCTCAGGATACGGGACCCAGTACTTC.